The following is a TCR beta chain sequence with its context. This record comes from a study of blood T cell repertoires in COVID-19. Across the whole study: Cohort 3 recovered donors had two negative PCRs, clearance, or symptom resolution. PBMCs, B-cell-depleted T cells, or T cells provided the cDNA or gDNA that made up the material.

V shed 5 bases and J 0 bases; nucleotides not matched to a gene: 11. The length of the CDR3 is 16 residues. Germline loops: CDR1 SGHNT, CDR2 YYREEE (reference sequence). Participants were aged about 18 to 95 years, lived in roughly 25 US areas, and enrolled virtually. Participants reported their clinical history, and cohort assignment relied on those reports. Sequencing was performed with immunoSEQ multiplex PCR; in TCRdb, only in-frame clones are kept and a portion is missing. The sample shows fewer than 350,000 clones, 88% of them seen only once. The clonotype was recovered from a woman aged 55-69 years in a cohort exposed to, infected with or recovered from COVID-19 (not recorded which). The material sequenced was PBMCs or T cells enriched from blood (not recorded which). The V and J genes are TRBV5-4 and TRBJ2-7, with 7 bases identical to TRBD2. The CDR3 sequence: CASRTGGPGISYEQYF. CDR3 nucleotides: TGTGCCAGCAGGACGGGAGGCCCCGGTATCTCCTACGAGCAGTACTTC.